This T cell receptor beta chain was identified in a study of PD-1 blockade in classical Hodgkin lymphoma. Whole-study context: On a schedule of every 2 weeks, patients received nivolumab 3 mg/kg intravenously. Study-level points and caveats: Complete responders' diversity at baseline resembled that of newly diagnosed patients. Repertoires differed for reasons still undefined, possibly disease activity or prior therapy.

This clone was detected ten times or more. Its target is unknown. The time point was: cycle 4 day 1 (C4D1), after less than 7 weeks of nivolumab. In every patient, relapse followed autologous stem cell transplantation, while exposure to brentuximab vedotin differed. Classifying best responses yielded complete response, partial response or progressive disease. V was clipped by 4 bases and J by 7 bases; unmatched bases: 7. CDR3 size: 13 residues. Germline CDR1 reads SGHDT; CDR2 reads YYEEEE. Some clones are missing from TCRdb's copy, which holds only in-frame ones; the method was immunoSEQ multiplex PCR. Of 41,000 or so clones listed, approximately 71% are singletons.

This clonotype was sampled from a human donor with classical Hodgkin lymphoma. V gene TRBV5-6 combines with J gene TRBJ2-7; 8 positions agree with TRBD1. The material was peripheral blood mononuclear cells (PBMCs), obtained before the fourth cycle of nivolumab. Here the CDR3 reads CASSQDRVWEQYF. In DNA, the CDR3 is TGTGCCAGCAGCCAGGACAGGGTTTGGGAGCAGTACTTC.